Listed here are 17 T cell receptor beta chains from one sample, sequenced in a study of control samples from healthy donors and cancer patients. The method was immunoSEQ multiplex PCR; TCRdb's version includes in-frame clones alone and lacks a portion of them. The sample records about 73,000 clones, roughly 90% being singletons. Sequencing input: blood. The receptors come from a woman between 45 and 60 years old in good health.

The chain recombines TRBV6-1 with TRBJ1-3; 7 positions match TRBD1. Trimming took 2 bases from V and 3 from J; bases not matched to a gene: 7. This CDR3 has 16 amino acids. Looked up from germline, CDR1 is MNHNS and CDR2 is SASEGT. CDR3 sequence: CASSERLGGHGNTIYF. DNA for the CDR3: TGTGCCAGCAGTGAACGGCTAGGGGGCCATGGAAACACCATATATTTT.

This chain connects TRBV5-4 to TRBJ2-7, with TRBD2 matching 11 bases. CDR3 length: 15 amino acids. CDR1 SGHNT and CDR2 YYREEE come from the germline V gene (reference sequence). V was pared by 0 bases and J by 5 bases, with 4 bases of the junction left unmatched. The CDR3 sequence: CASSLDLAGGNEQYF. The CDR3 bases are TGTGCCAGCAGCTTGGATCTAGCGGGAGGTAACGAGCAGTACTTC.

V gene TRBV20-1 combines with J gene TRBJ2-1; D possibly corresponds to TRBD2 (6 bases). Germline V gene sequence: CDR1 DFQATT, CDR2 SNEGSKA (reference sequence). This CDR3 region has 11 residues. V was clipped by 3 bases and J by 8 bases, with 8 bases between them. The CDR3 is CSARDYDEQFF. The CDR3 DNA reads TGCAGTGCTAGGGACTATGATGAGCAGTTCTTC.

The rearrangement links TRBV6-5 to TRBJ2-7; D remains unclear. Deletions cut 5 bases from V and 0 bases from J, with 14 bases between. The CDR3 runs to 15 residues. CDR1 and CDR2 (germline): MNHEY, SVGAGI. CDR3 residues: CASSPQWGFSYEQYF. CDR3 DNA sequence: TGTGCCAGCAGTCCGCAGTGGGGATTCTCCTACGAGCAGTACTTC.

For the CDR3, the DNA is TGTGCCACCAGTGACCGTAGCGGAGATACGCAGTATTTT. Residues: CATSDRSGDTQYF. The chain links TRBV24-1 to TRBJ2-3; D is perhaps TRBD2 (6 bases). The CDR3 covers 13 residues. CDR1 and CDR2 (germline): KGHDR, SFDVKD. Deletions cut 4 bases from V and 5 bases from J, with 9 bases between.

The chain uses TRBV5-4 and TRBJ2-2, with D tentatively TRBD2 (6 bases). This CDR3 has 15 residues. Germline V gene lookup returns CDR1 SGHNT and CDR2 YYREEE (reference sequence). The V and J ends lost 0 bases and 7 bases respectively, with 13 bases between them. Here the CDR3 DNA reads TGTGCCAGCAGCTTGGACTCTAGGGGACTCGGGGAGCTGTTTTTT. This sequence encodes CASSLDSRGLGELFF.

The chain carries TRBV5-1 and TRBJ1-2, with D perhaps matching TRBD1 (5 bases). The CDR3 runs to 12 residues. Germline V CDR1 and CDR2: SGHRS, YFSETQ. Trimming stripped 6 bases from V and 8 bases from J, with 14 bases between. CDR3 bases: TGCGCCAGCACCATAGGGGCTTTCGGCTACACCTTC. Amino acids: CASTIGAFGYTF. Based on the CDR3 plus reference TRBV5-1 and TRBJ1-2, the full variable domain is KAGVTQTPRYLIKTRGQQVTLSCSPISGHRSVSWYQQTPGQGLQFLFEYFSETQRNKGNFPGRFSGRQFSNSRSEMNVSTLELGDSALYLCASTIGAFGYTFGSGTRLTVV.

This chain joins TRBV25-1 and TRBJ2-3; 11 nucleotides line up with TRBD2. CDR3 length: 16 residues. With 0 bases clipped from V and 5 bases from J, the junction kept 4 bases outside the gene matches. Germline V gives CDR1 MGHDK, CDR2 SYGVNS. DNA of the CDR3: TGTGCCAGCAGTGAATATCGACTAGCGGGACAAGATACGCAGTATTTT. Translated: CASSEYRLAGQDTQYF.

The V gene is TRBV21-1, the J gene TRBJ2-1; TRBD1, the table's D call, was not compared with the DNA. TRBV21-1 is classified as a pseudogene. This CDR3 comprises 17 residues. The CDR3: CASSKDTGPPSTNEQFF. The CDR3 nucleotides are TGTGCCAGCAGCAAAGATACAGGACCCCCATCTACCAATGAGCAGTTCTTC.

The V call is TRBV9, the J call TRBJ2-5; 12 bases match TRBD2. Germline lookup yields CDR1 SGDLS and CDR2 YYNGEE. Trimming removed 0 bases from V and 1 base from J; junction bases left unmatched: 4. This CDR3 region has 17 residues. CDR3 nucleotides: TGTGCCAGCAGCGTAGGCGGACTAGCGGGACCCCAAGAGACCCAGTACTTC. It is translated as CASSVGGLAGPQETQYF.

In its sample, this clone was seen once. The CDR3 spells CASSYLMGGDTQYF. The CDR3 DNA sequence: TGTGCCAGCAGCTACCTAATGGGGGGGGATACGCAGTATTTT. The gene calls are TRBV7-9 and TRBJ2-3; TRBD2 matches at 7 bases. There are 14 residues in the CDR3. With 4 bases clipped from V and 6 bases from J, the junction kept 7 bases outside the gene matches. Germline V gene lookup returns CDR1 SEHNR and CDR2 FQNEAQ (reference sequence).

V and J are TRBV18 and TRBJ1-1, with TRBD1 identical over 8 bases. From germline, CDR1 is KGHSH and CDR2 LQKENI. Unmatched junction bases numbered 5, after V lost 0 bases and J lost 2 bases. The CDR3 totals 16 residues. The CDR3 spells CASSPPDRAINTEAFF. The CDR3 bases are TGTGCCAGCTCACCACCGGACAGGGCAATTAACACTGAAGCTTTCTTT.

In regard to this clone: An end of the junction does not agree with germline; a read error may underlie this. The chain combines TRBV7-9 with TRBJ2-5; 7 nucleotides match TRBD2. Germline V lookup: CDR1 SEHNR, CDR2 FQNEAQ (reference sequence). This CDR3 contains 14 residues. This CDR3 is CASSLAVQEETQYF. DNA for the CDR3: TGTGCCAGCAGCCTAGCGGTTCAAGAGGAGACCCAGTACTTC.

V and J are TRBV11-2 and TRBJ1-1; no definite D call. The germline V and J ends were trimmed by 6 bases and 0 bases, with 14 bases remaining between them. From germline, CDR1 is SGHAT and CDR2 FQNNGV. The CDR3 has 15 residues. CDR3 in amino acids: CASRLSHSLNTEAFF. In DNA form, the CDR3 reads TGTGCCAGCAGACTATCCCACTCCCTGAACACTGAAGCTTTCTTT. Together with reference TRBV11-2 and TRBJ1-1, the CDR3 gives the full variable domain: EAGVAQSPRYKIIEKRQSVAFWCNPISGHATLYWYQQILGQGPKLLIQFQNNGVVDDSQLPKDRFSAERLKGVDSTLKIQPAKLEDSAVYLCASRLSHSLNTEAFFGQGTRLTVV.

The rearrangement joins TRBV4-1 to TRBJ2-1, with D uncertain. The CDR3 has 14 amino acids. In germline, CDR1 is MGHRA, CDR2 YSYEKL. V gave up 7 bases and J gave up 8 bases, with 18 bases separating them. CDR3 coding DNA: TGCGCCAGCACCCCCCGCCATAACGGCGATGAGCAGTTCTTC. Protein: CASTPRHNGDEQFF.

The table lists this clone with a few counts. J is TRBJ2-3 and V is TRBV9; D possibly matches TRBD1 or TRBD2 (5 bases each). This CDR3 is 15 amino acids long. V was clipped by 3 bases and J by 6 bases, with 17 bases between them. CDR1 SGDLS and CDR2 YYNGEE come from the germline V gene. CDR3 residues: CASSGSPSWGDTQYF. In DNA form, the CDR3 reads TGTGCCAGCAGCGGTAGTCCCAGTTGGGGGGATACGCAGTATTTT.

The count of this clone is one. The V call is TRBV9, the J call TRBJ1-5, with 12 bases matching TRBD1. V gave up 0 bases and J gave up 9 bases; unmatched junction bases: 1. Germline V gene lookup returns CDR1 SGDLS and CDR2 YYNGEE. The CDR3 has 14 residues. CDR3 coding DNA: TGTGCCAGCAGCGTAGGGGACAGGGGGCGGCCCCAGCATTTT. As protein: CASSVGDRGRPQHF.